The clone carrying this T cell receptor (beta chain) was seen more than once but under ten times. Its antigen is not known. This CDR3 region has 13 residues. V was clipped by 2 bases and J by 7 bases, with 11 bases between them. CDR1 LGHNT and CDR2 FRNRAP come from the germline V gene. Vbeta (60) and Jbeta (13) primers were used in the PCR. Measured with immunoSEQ multiplex PCR; TCRdb has only the in-frame clones, and not every one. The sample shows approximately 100,000 clones, around 77% of them seen only once. The sample originates from a study of cytomegalovirus exposure and HLA in healthy donors. Overall study context: Across some 400 genotyped donors, roughly 85% landed in the Caucasian-associated ancestry cluster. Study observations and caveats: Fewer N-insertions than the roughly 650-donor mean were reportedly shown by an Asian-associated ancestry cluster in a later analysis. For cytomegalovirus status, the classifier reportedly gave diagnoses with high specificity and sensitivity.

The chain joins TRBV12-5 to TRBJ2-5, with D unresolved. The specimen was PBMCs. The TCR sequence derives from a man aged 40-50 years in good health and CMV-seropositive. CDR3 region: CASGLPPPGTQYF. In nucleotides, the CDR3 is TGTGCTAGTGGTTTGCCCCCGCCCGGGACCCAGTACTTC.